These T cell receptor beta chains were read from a single sample in a study of blood T cell repertoires in COVID-19. Measured with immunoSEQ multiplex PCR; TCRdb has only the in-frame clones, and not every one. The repertoire has approximately 150,000 clones, roughly four fifths of them found once; the top ten carry approximately 9.9%. Sample: peripheral blood. All receptors derive from a man between 60 and 70 years old with active or convalescent COVID-19. The CDR3 runs from the conserved cysteine through the conserved F or W. The D gene is left open where the match is weak. Rows give clone size only sometimes, using once, few, many, or a class for an expanded clone.

few	11	TRBV20-1	-	TRBJ2-1	CSARSDNEQFF	TGCAGTGCTAGAAGCGACAATGAGCAGTTCTTC
-	14	TRBV6-5	-	TRBJ1-6	CASRITGNNSPLHF	TGTGCCAGCAGGATCACAGGGAATAATTCACCCCTCCACTTT
once	14	TRBV27	TRBD1	TRBJ1-1	CASTPTGGGSEAFF	TGTGCCAGCACCCCGACAGGGGGAGGCTCTGAAGCTTTCTTT
few	13	TRBV19	-	TRBJ1-6	CATEQGPDSPLHF	TGTGCCACCGAGCAGGGCCCCGATTCACCCCTCCACTTT
-	14	TRBV7-2	-	TRBJ1-2	CASSLGGSPKGYTF	TGTGCCAGCAGCTTAGGGGGCAGTCCTAAGGGCTACACCTTC
-	14	TRBV7-9	TRBD1	TRBJ2-7	CASSPGTGFYEQYF	TGTGCCAGCAGCCCCGGGACAGGGTTCTACGAGCAGTACTTC
many	13	TRBV7-2	-	TRBJ1-2	CASSSTAPYGYTF	TGTGCCAGCAGCTCCACAGCCCCCTATGGCTACACCTTC
-	12	TRBV24-1	-	TRBJ1-5	CATSDLGGTPHF	TGTGCCACCAGTGATTTAGGAGGGACGCCGCATTTT
-	15	TRBV5-4	TRBD2	TRBJ2-1	CASSLELAGYNEQFF	TGTGCCAGCAGCTTGGAATTAGCGGGATATAATGAGCAGTTCTTC
few	16	TRBV7-6	-	TRBJ1-5	CASSSTSGGSNQPQHF	TGTGCCAGCAGCTCGACGTCCGGGGGTAGCAATCAGCCCCAGCATTTT
-	15	TRBV5-1	-	TRBJ2-3	CASRGGQVSTDTQYF	TGCGCCAGCAGAGGTGGGCAGGTTAGCACAGATACGCAGTATTTT
few	13	TRBV29-1	-	TRBJ2-3	CSVEATFTDTQYF	TGCAGCGTTGAAGCGACTTTCACAGATACGCAGTATTTT
few	15	TRBV28	-	TRBJ1-3	CASSWGRGSGNTIYF	TGTGCCAGCAGTTGGGGTAGGGGCTCTGGAAACACCATATATTTT
-	14	TRBV10-2	TRBD1	TRBJ2-2	CASAGTGNTGELFF	TGCGCCAGCGCCGGGACAGGGAACACCGGGGAGCTGTTTTTT
-	15	TRBV18	-	TRBJ2-1	CASSRGETGHNEQFF	TGTGCCAGCTCACGAGGAGAGACAGGTCACAATGAGCAGTTCTTC
-	15	TRBV10-1	TRBD2	TRBJ2-1	CASSEGRERGNEQFF	TGCGCCAGCAGTGAGGGGCGGGAGCGCGGCAATGAGCAGTTCTTC
once	16	TRBV14	-	TRBJ2-1	CASSQAQGLPSNEQFF	TGTGCCAGCAGCCAGGCCCAGGGCCTTCCAAGCAATGAGCAGTTCTTC
once	17	TRBV19	-	TRBJ1-2	CASSSPRGGDNDFGYTF	TGTGCCAGTAGCTCCCCCCGGGGGGGAGACAATGACTTTGGCTACACCTTC
-	13	TRBV6-4	-	TRBJ2-5	CASSVNRKETQYF	TGTGCCAGCAGTGTTAACAGGAAAGAGACCCAGTACTTC
-	16	TRBV10-3	-	TRBJ1-2	CAISEPQGLPYYGYTF	TGTGCCATCAGTGAGCCACAGGGATTACCGTACTATGGCTACACCTTC